Below are 11 T cell receptor beta chains sequenced from a single sample in a study of blood T cell repertoires in COVID-19. TCRdb's copy holds only in-frame clones and misses some; the assay was immunoSEQ multiplex PCR. The data contain approximately 80,000 clones, over 70% of them singletons. The sample comprised peripheral blood. All receptors derive from a human donor in a cohort sampled during active COVID-19.

This clone was seen only a few times. The chain uses TRBV18 and TRBJ1-1; D is possibly TRBD1 (6 bases). This CDR3 has 15 residues. V was trimmed by 5 bases and J by 1 base, leaving 14 bases between them. Germline V gene lookup returns CDR1 KGHSH and CDR2 LQKENI. The CDR3 nucleotides are TGTGCCAGCTCAGCACTAGGGGGTCCGAACACTGAAGCTTTCTTT. Its translation: CASSALGGPNTEAFF.

The chain joins TRBV19 to TRBJ2-3; TRBD1 is a possible D gene (6 bases). V lost 6 bases and J lost 0, with 13 bases in between. CDR1 and CDR2 from the germline V gene are LNHDA and SQIVND (reference sequence). This CDR3 comprises 15 residues. The CDR3 DNA is TGTGCCAGTAGCCCCCGACAGGCTAGCACAGATACGCAGTATTTT. Translating gives CASSPRQASTDTQYF.

This chain uses TRBV2 with TRBJ1-1; no clear D. Trimming pared 2 bases from V and 1 base from J, leaving 8 bases between. In germline, CDR1 is SNHLY, CDR2 FYNNEI. The CDR3 has 14 amino acids. The CDR3 sequence: CASSEWSENTEAFF. The CDR3 nucleotides read TGTGCCAGCAGTGAATGGTCAGAGAACACTGAAGCTTTCTTT.

The chain is built from TRBV2 and TRBJ2-3; 8 bases are shared with TRBD2. V lost 6 bases, J lost 3 bases, and 8 bases stayed unmatched. The CDR3 consists of 15 residues. The germline CDR1 and CDR2 sequences are SNHLY and FYNNEI. The chain's CDR3 is CASRRGAGATDTQYF. CDR3 in DNA: TGTGCCAGCAGGCGGGGGGCAGGGGCTACAGATACGCAGTATTTT.

The V and J genes are TRBV25-1 and TRBJ1-4, with D perhaps TRBD1 (5 bases). Trimming took 2 bases from V and 0 from J, leaving 7 bases between them. Germline CDR1 reads MGHDK; CDR2 reads SYGVNS. CDR3 length: 15 amino acids. The CDR3 region has the DNA TGTGCCAGCAGTGAACAGGGTACAACTAATGAAAAACTGTTTTTT. It yields the protein CASSEQGTTNEKLFF.

This chain uses TRBV5-1 with TRBJ2-1, with a weak D call TRBD1 (6 bases). Germline CDR1 reads SGHRS; CDR2 reads YFSETQ. V was cut by 4 bases and J by 10 bases, with 15 bases left in between. CDR3 length: 13 residues. This CDR3 is CASSRGHSQEQFF. For the CDR3, the DNA is TGCGCCAGCAGCAGGGGACATTCCCAGGAGCAGTTCTTC.

This chain connects TRBV20-1 to TRBJ1-1; D may be TRBD1 (6 bases). The CDR3 spans 15 residues. Germline CDR1 reads DFQATT; CDR2 reads SNEGSKA (reference sequence). V lost 3 bases, J lost 4 bases, and 18 bases lay in between. The CDR3 sequence is CSASPVKGDGTEAFF. In nucleotides, the CDR3 is TGCAGTGCTAGTCCGGTTAAGGGGGATGGCACTGAAGCTTTCTTT.

The chain joins TRBV19 to TRBJ1-4, with TRBD1 as a possible D gene (6 bases). Trimming pared 1 base from V and 4 bases from J, leaving 16 bases between. The CDR3 extends over 17 amino acids. Germline V gene lookup returns CDR1 LNHDA and CDR2 SQIVND (reference sequence). For the CDR3, the DNA is TGTGCCAGTAGTATAGGCACCCGGACAGCCTATAATGAAAAACTGTTTTTT. The encoded protein is CASSIGTRTAYNEKLFF. The whole variable domain, remainder taken from reference TRBV19 and TRBJ1-4, is DGGITQSPKYLFRKEGQNVTLSCEQNLNHDAMYWYRQDPGQGLRLIYYSQIVNDFQKGDIAEGYSVSREKKESFPLTVTSAQKNPTAFYLCASSIGTRTAYNEKLFFGSGTQLSVL.

V usage is TRBV28 and J usage is TRBJ2-7; 7 bases align to TRBD1. This CDR3 is 15 amino acids long. V lost 3 bases and J lost 2; bases outside the gene matches: 7. Germline V lookup: CDR1 MDHEN, CDR2 SYDVKM. The chain's CDR3 is CASSFRQGDPYEQYF. The CDR3 DNA is TGTGCCAGCAGTTTCAGGCAGGGGGACCCCTACGAGCAGTACTTC.

This clone was counted between two and nine times. The rearrangement uses TRBV25-1 and TRBJ1-1, with 7 bases fitting TRBD1. Per the germline V gene, CDR1 is MGHDK and CDR2 is SYGVNS. Trimming at V came to 4 bases and at J to 1 base, leaving 6 bases not matched to a gene. This CDR3 has 15 residues. CDR3 bases: TGTGCCAGCAGTGGGACGACAGGGCCGAACACTGAAGCTTTCTTT. Residues: CASSGTTGPNTEAFF.

This rearrangement joins TRBV5-1 to TRBJ1-5; possible D gene TRBD1, 5 bases. The CDR3 contains 14 residues. V was clipped by 0 bases and J by 8 bases, with 12 bases between them. CDR1 is SGHRS and CDR2 is YFSETQ in the germline V gene. For the CDR3, the DNA is TGCGCCAGCAGCTTGGGTGCGGGAGGGGAGCCCCAGCATTTT. This codes for CASSLGAGGEPQHF. Full variable domain (outside the CDR3, taken from reference TRBV5-1 and TRBJ1-5): KAGVTQTPRYLIKTRGQQVTLSCSPISGHRSVSWYQQTPGQGLQFLFEYFSETQRNKGNFPGRFSGRQFSNSRSEMNVSTLELGDSALYLCASSLGAGGEPQHFGDGTRLSIL.